The sample holds a few counts of the clone carrying this T cell receptor (beta chain). CDR1 and CDR2 from the germline V gene are SGHDT and YYEEEE. The J segment lost 8 bases and the V segment lost 0 bases, leaving 9 bases of the junction unmatched. The CDR3 is 15 residues long. This entry belongs to a study of blood T cell repertoires in COVID-19. Using immunoSEQ multiplex PCR, the repertoire was profiled, and TCRdb retains in-frame clones only, with some absent. The data hold around 100,000 clones, with around 85% observed a single time. Material for sequencing was peripheral blood. This clonotype was sampled from a woman aged 60 to 75 with acute or convalescent COVID-19. This chain connects TRBV5-6 to TRBJ1-2, with TRBD1 matching 8 bases. Here the CDR3 reads CASSLETGGLKGYTF. The CDR3, as DNA: TGTGCCAGCAGCTTGGAAACAGGGGGTTTAAAGGGCTACACCTTC. The whole variable domain, remainder taken from reference TRBV5-6 and TRBJ1-2, is DAGVTQSPTHLIKTRGQQVTLRCSPKSGHDTVSWYQQALGQGPQFIFQYYEEEERQRGNFPDRFSGHQFPNYSSELNVNALLLGDSALYLCASSLETGGLKGYTFGSGTRLTVV.